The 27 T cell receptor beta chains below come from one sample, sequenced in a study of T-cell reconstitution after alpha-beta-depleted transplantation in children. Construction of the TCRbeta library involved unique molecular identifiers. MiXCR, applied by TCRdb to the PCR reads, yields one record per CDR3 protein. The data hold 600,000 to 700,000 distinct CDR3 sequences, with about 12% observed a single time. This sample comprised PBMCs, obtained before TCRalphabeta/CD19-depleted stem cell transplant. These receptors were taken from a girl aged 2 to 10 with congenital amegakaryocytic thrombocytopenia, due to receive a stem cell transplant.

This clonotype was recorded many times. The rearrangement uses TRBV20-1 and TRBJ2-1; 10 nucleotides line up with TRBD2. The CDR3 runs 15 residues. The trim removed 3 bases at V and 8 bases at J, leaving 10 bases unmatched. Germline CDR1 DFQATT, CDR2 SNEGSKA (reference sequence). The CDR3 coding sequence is TGCAGTGCTAGGATCAGCGGGAGGGCCAGGGATGAGCAGTTCTTC. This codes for CSARISGRARDEQFF.

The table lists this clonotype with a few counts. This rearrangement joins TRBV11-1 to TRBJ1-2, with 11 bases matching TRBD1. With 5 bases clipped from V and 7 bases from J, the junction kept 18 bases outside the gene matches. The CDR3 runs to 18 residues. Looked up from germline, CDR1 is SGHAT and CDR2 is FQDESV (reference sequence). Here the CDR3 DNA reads TGTGCCAGCAGCACAGGGAAAGCTATGGGACAGGGGGGAAGTGGCTACACCTTC. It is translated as CASSTGKAMGQGGSGYTF.

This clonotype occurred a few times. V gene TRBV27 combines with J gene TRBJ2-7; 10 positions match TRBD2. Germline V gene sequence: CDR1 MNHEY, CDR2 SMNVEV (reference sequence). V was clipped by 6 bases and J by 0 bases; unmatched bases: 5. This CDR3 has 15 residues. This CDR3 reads CASRPIAGGSYEQYF. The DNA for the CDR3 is TGTGCCAGCAGGCCTATAGCGGGAGGCTCCTACGAGCAGTACTTC.

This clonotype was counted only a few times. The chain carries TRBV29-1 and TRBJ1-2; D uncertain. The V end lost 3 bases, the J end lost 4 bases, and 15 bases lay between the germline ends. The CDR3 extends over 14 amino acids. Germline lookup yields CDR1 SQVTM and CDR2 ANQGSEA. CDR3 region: CSVDSLRVGYGYTF. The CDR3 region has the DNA TGCAGCGTTGACAGTTTAAGGGTGGGCTATGGCTACACCTTC.

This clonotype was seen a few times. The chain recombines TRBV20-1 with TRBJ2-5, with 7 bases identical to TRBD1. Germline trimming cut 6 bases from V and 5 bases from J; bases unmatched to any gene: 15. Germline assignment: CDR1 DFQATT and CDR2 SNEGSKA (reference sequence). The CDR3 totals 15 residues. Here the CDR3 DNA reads TGCAGTGCCCAATACGGGGCGACAGGGAAGGAGACCCAGTACTTC. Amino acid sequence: CSAQYGATGKETQYF.

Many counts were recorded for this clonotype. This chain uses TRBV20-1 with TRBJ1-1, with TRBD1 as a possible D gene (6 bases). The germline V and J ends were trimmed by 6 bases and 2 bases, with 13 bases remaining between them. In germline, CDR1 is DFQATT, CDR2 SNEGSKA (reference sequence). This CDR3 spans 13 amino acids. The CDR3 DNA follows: TGCAGTGCCCTGGGGGGCCTCAACACTGAAGCTTTCTTT. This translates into CSALGGLNTEAFF.

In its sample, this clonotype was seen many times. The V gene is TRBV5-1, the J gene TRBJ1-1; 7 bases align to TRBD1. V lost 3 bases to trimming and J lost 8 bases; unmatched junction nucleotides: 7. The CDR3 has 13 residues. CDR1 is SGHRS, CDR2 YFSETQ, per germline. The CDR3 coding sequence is TGCGCCAGCAGCTACGACAGGGTTCAGGAAGCTTTCTTT. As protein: CASSYDRVQEAFF.

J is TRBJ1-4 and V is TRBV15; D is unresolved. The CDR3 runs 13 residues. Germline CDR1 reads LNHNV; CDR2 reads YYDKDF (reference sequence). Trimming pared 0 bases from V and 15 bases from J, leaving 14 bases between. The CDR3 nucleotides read TGTGCCACCAGCAGAGATAGACCCAGCCGGGTGTTTTTT. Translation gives CATSRDRPSRVFF.

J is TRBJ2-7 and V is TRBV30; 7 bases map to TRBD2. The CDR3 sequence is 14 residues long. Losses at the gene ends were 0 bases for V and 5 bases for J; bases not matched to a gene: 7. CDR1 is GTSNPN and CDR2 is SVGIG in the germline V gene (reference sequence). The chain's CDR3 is CAWSVGGTTDEQYF. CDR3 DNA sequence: TGTGCCTGGAGTGTGGGGGGGACTACGGACGAGCAGTACTTC.

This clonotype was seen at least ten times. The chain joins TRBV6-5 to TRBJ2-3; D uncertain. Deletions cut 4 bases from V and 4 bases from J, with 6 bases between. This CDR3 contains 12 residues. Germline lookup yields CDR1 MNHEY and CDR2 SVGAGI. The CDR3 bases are TGTGCCAGCAGTTCTCCCGCAGATACGCAGTATTTT. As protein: CASSSPADTQYF.

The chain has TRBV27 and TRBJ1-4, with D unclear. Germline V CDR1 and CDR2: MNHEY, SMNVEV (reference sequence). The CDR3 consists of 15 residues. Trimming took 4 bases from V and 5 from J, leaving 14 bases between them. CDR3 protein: CASSSLLEGNEKLFF. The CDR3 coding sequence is TGTGCCAGCAGTTCGTTGTTGGAGGGCAATGAAAAACTGTTTTTT.

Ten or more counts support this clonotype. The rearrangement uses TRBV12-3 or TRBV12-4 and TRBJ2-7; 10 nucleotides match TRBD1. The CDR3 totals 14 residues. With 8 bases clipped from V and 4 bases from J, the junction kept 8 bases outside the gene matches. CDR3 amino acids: CASLRGQGNYEQYF. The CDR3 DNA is TGTGCCAGCCTCCGGGGACAGGGGAATTACGAGCAGTACTTC.

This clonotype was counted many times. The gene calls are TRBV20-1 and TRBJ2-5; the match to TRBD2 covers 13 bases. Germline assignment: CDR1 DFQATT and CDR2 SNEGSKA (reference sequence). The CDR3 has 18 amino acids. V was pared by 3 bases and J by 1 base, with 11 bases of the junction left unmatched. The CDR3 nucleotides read TGCAGTGCTAGTGGCTGGACTAGCGGGAGAAATATCCAAGAGACCCAGTACTTC. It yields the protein CSASGWTSGRNIQETQYF.

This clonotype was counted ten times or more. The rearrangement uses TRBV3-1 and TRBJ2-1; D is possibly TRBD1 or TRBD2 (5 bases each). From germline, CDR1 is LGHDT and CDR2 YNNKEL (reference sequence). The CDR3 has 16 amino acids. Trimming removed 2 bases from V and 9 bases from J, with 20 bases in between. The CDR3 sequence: CASSQWDDFRYGEQFF. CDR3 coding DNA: TGTGCCAGCAGCCAATGGGACGACTTTAGGTATGGTGAGCAGTTCTTC.

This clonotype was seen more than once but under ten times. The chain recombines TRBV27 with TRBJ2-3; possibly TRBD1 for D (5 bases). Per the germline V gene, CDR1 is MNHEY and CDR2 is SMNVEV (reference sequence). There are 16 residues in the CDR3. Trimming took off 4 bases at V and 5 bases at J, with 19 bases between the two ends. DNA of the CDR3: TGTGCCAGCAGTTCAATCAAGGGGCCGGTGGTAGATACGCAGTATTTT. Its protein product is CASSSIKGPVVDTQYF.

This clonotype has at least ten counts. The CDR3, as DNA: TGCGCCAGCAGCTTGCATTCCCTAGCGGGCACAGATACGCAGTATTTT. As protein: CASSLHSLAGTDTQYF. The chain has TRBV5-1 and TRBJ2-3; 7 bases fit TRBD2. The CDR3 contains 16 residues. The junction had 6 bases not matched to a gene; V was cut back by 1 base and J by 1 base. Germline assignment: CDR1 SGHRS and CDR2 YFSETQ. Together with reference TRBV5-1 and TRBJ2-3, the CDR3 gives the full variable domain: KAGVTQTPRYLIKTRGQQVTLSCSPISGHRSVSWYQQTPGQGLQFLFEYFSETQRNKGNFPGRFSGRQFSNSRSEMNVSTLELGDSALYLCASSLHSLAGTDTQYFGPGTRLTVL.

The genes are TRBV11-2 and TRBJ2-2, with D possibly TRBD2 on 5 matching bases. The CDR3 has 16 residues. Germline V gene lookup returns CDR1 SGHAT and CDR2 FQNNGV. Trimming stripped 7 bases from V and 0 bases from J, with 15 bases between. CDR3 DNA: TGTGCCAGCAACCCCGCGGGCACAACGAACACCGGGGAGCTGTTTTTT. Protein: CASNPAGTTNTGELFF.

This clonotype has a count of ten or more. The CDR3 coding sequence is TGTGCCAGCAGTGGACAAAAATTAGGGTACGAGCAGTACTTC. It encodes CASSGQKLGYEQYF. V and J are TRBV28 and TRBJ2-7; maybe TRBD1 (5 bases). The V gene's germline CDR1 is MDHEN and CDR2 SYDVKM. There are 14 residues in the CDR3. V lost 5 bases to trimming and J lost 4 bases, with 15 bases between them.

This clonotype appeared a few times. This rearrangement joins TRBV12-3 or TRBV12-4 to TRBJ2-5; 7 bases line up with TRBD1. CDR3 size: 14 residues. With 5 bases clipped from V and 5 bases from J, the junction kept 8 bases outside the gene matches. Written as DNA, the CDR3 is TGTGCCAGCAGTGAGACAGGGATGGCGGAGACCCAGTACTTC. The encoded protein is CASSETGMAETQYF.

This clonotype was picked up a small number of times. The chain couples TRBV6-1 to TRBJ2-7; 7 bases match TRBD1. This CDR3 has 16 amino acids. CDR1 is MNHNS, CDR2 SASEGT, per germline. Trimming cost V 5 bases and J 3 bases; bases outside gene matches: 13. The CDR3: CASSPHLTGDHYEQYF. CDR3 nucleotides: TGTGCCAGCAGTCCCCATCTTACAGGGGACCACTACGAGCAGTACTTC.

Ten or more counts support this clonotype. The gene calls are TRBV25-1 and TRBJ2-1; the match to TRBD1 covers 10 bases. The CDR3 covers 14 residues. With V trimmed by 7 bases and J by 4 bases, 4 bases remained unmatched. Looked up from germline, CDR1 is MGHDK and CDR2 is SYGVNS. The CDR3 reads CASTGQGIYNEQFF. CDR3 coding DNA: TGTGCCAGCACGGGACAGGGGATTTACAATGAGCAGTTCTTC. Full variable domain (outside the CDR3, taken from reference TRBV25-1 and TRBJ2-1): EADIYQTPRYLVIGTGKKITLECSQTMGHDKMYWYQQDPGMELHLIHYSYGVNSTEKGDLSSESTVSRIRTEHFPLTLESARPSHTSQYLCASTGQGIYNEQFFGPGTRLTVL.

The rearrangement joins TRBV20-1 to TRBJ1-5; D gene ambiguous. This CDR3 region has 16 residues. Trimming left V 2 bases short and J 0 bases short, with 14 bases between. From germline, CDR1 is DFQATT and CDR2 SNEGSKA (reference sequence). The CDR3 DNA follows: TGCAGTGCTAGACCGCGTTCCGGGATTAGCAATCAGCCCCAGCATTTT. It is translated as CSARPRSGISNQPQHF.

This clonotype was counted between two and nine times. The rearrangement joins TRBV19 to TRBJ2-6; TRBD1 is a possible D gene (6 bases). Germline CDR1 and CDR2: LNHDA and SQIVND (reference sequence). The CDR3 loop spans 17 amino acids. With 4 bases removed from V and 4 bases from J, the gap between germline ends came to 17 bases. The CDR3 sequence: CASSTTEGGSGANVLTF. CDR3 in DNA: TGTGCCAGTAGTACAACAGAAGGGGGTTCCGGGGCCAACGTCCTGACTTTC.

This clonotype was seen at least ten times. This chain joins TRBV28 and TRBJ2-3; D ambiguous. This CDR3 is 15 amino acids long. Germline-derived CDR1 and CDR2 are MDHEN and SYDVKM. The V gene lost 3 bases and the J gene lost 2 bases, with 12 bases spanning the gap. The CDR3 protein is CASSLVPRVTDTQYF. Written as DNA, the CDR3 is TGTGCCAGCAGTTTGGTTCCTAGAGTCACAGATACGCAGTATTTT.

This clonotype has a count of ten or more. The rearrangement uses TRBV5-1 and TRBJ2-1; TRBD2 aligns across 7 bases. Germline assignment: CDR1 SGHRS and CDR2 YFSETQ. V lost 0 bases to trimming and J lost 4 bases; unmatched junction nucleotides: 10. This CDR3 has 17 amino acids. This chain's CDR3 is CASSLVGGGRTYNEQFF. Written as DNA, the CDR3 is TGCGCCAGCAGCTTGGTAGGTGGCGGGAGAACTTACAATGAGCAGTTCTTC.

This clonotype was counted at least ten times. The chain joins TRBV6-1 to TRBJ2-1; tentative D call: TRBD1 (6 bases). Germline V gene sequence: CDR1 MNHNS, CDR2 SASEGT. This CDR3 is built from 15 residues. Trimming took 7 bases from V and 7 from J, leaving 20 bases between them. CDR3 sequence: CASIRIGDNGNEQFF. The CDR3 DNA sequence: TGTGCCAGCATTCGTATCGGGGACAACGGGAATGAGCAGTTCTTC.

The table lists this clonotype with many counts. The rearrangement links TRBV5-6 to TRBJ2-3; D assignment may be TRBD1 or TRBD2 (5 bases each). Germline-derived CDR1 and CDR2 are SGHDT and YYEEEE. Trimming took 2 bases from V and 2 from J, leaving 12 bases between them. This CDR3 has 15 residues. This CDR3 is CASSFSMGDTDTQYF. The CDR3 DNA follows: TGTGCCAGCAGCTTCAGCATGGGGGACACAGATACGCAGTATTTT.